The clone carrying this T cell receptor (beta chain) was counted ten times or more. This record comes from a study of T-cell reconstitution after alpha-beta-depleted transplantation in children. V was shortened by 5 bases and J by 5 bases, with 16 bases between the two germline ends. CDR3 length equals 15 residues. Germline V gene sequence: CDR1 SGHTA, CDR2 FQGNSA. Library preparation (for TCRbeta) was performed with unique molecular identifiers. MiXCR was run by TCRdb on the PCR reads, yielding one entry per CDR3 protein. The table records about 640,000 distinct CDR3 sequences, roughly 15% of them present only once.

The TCR sequence derives from a human donor who donated a stem cell graft to a child with acute myeloid leukemia. The sequences come from PBMCs from the stem cell graft donor, collected from the stem cell graft. The chain has TRBV7-2 and TRBJ2-1; possible D gene TRBD1, 6 bases. For the CDR3, the DNA is TGTGCCAGCAGCGGAGAGGATAACAGGGACAATGAGCAGTTCTTC. Amino acids: CASSGEDNRDNEQFF.